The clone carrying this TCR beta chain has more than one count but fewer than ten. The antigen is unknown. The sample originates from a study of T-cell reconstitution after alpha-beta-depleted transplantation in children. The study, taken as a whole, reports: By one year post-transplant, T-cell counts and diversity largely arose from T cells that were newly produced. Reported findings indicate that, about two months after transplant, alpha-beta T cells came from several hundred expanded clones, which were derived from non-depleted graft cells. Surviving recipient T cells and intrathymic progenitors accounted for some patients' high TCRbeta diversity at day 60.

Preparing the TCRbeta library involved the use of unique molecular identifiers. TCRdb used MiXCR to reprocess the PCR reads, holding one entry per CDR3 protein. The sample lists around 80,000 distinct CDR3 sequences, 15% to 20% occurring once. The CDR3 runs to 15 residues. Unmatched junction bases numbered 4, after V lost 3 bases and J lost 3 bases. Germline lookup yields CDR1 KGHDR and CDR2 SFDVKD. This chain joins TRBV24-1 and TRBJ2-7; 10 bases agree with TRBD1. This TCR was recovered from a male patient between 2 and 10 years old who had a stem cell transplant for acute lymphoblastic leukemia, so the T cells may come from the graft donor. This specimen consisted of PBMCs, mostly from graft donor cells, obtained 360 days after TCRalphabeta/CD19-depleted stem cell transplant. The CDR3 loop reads CATSDPGTGVYEQYF. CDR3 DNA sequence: TGTGCCACCAGTGATCCTGGGACAGGGGTCTACGAGCAGTACTTC.